The 2 T cell receptor beta chains given below trace back to one sample, sequenced in a study of blood T cell repertoires in COVID-19. The assay was immunoSEQ multiplex PCR, and TCRdb's table has in-frame clones only and misses some. Of roughly 150,000 clones listed, around nine tenths are singletons. Source material: peripheral blood. The receptors here all came from a woman at least 80 years old with COVID-19, enrolled during active disease.

V is TRBV9 and J is TRBJ2-7; the D is unclear. There are 14 residues in the CDR3. V was trimmed by 0 bases and J by 2 bases, leaving 9 bases between them. The germline gives CDR1 SGDLS, CDR2 YYNGEE. The CDR3 spells CASSVGSSPYEQYF. CDR3 in DNA: TGTGCCAGCAGCGTAGGTAGCTCACCCTACGAGCAGTACTTC. Looking up the rest from reference TRBV9 and TRBJ2-7 gives the full variable domain: DSGVTQTPKHLITATGQRVTLRCSPRSGDLSVYWYQQSLDQGLQFLIQYYNGEERAKGNILERFSAQQFPDLHSELNLSSLELGDSALYFCASSVGSSPYEQYFGPGTRLTVT.

This chain links TRBV7-6 with TRBJ2-3; the D gene is possibly TRBD2 (5 bases). The CDR3 is 15 residues long. Trimming took off 1 base at V and 6 bases at J, with 14 bases between the two ends. CDR1 SGHVS and CDR2 FNYEAQ come from the germline V gene. CDR3 bases: TGTGCCAGCAGCTTAGGAGTCGGGATGGGGGATACGCAGTATTTT. Translation gives CASSLGVGMGDTQYF.